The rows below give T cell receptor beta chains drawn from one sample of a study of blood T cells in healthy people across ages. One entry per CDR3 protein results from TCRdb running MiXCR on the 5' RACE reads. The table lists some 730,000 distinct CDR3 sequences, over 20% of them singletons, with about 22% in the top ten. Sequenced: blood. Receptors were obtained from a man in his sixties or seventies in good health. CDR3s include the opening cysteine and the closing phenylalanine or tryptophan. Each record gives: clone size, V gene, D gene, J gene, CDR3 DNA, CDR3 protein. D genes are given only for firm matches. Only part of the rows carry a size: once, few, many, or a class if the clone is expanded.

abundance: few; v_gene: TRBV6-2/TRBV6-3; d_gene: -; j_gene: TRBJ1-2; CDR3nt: TGTGCCAGCCGGAGACAGTACAACTATGGCTACACCTTC; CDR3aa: CASRRQYNYGYTF
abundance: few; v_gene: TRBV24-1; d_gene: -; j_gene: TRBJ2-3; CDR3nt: TGTGCCACCGGAGTGGCAGATACGCAGTATTTT; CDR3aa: CATGVADTQYF
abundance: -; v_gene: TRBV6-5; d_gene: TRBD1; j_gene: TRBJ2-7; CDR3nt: TGTGCCAGCCGGGGACAGAGTGACTACGAGCAGTACTTC; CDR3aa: CASRGQSDYEQYF
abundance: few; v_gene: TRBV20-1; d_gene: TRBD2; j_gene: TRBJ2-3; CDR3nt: TGCAGCCGGTCCGGGGGGGGTACAGATACGCAGTATTTT; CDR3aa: CSRSGGGTDTQYF
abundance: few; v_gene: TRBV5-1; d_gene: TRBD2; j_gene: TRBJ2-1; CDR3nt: TGCGCCAGCAGCTTGGATCCTAGCGGGGGGGTTTGGAATGAGCAGTTCTTC; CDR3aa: CASSLDPSGGVWNEQFF
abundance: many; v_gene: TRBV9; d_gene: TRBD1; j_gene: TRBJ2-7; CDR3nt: TGTGCCAGCAGCCCCGGGTCAGGGGGCTACGAGCAGTACTTC; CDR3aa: CASSPGSGGYEQYF
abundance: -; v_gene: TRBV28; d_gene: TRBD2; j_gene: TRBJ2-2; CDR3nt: TGTGCCAGCAGCCCAGCGGGGGCCCCCGGGGAGCTGTTTTTT; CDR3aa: CASSPAGAPGELFF
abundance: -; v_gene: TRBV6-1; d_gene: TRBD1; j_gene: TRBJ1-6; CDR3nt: TGTGCCAGCAGTAAAGCAGGGGGCGCATATAATTCACCCCTCCACTTT; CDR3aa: CASSKAGGAYNSPLHF
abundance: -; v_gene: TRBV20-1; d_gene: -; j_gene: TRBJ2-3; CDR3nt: TGCAGTGCTAGTCGTGTAGTAAAAGATACGCAGTATTTT; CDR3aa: CSASRVVKDTQYF
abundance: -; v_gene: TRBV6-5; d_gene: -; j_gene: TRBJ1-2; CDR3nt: TGTGCCAACAGTTACCGGGCAGGCATTAACTATGGCTACACCTTC; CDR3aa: CANSYRAGINYGYTF
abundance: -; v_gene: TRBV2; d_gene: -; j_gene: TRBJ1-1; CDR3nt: TGTGCCTCCCCAGGTCGTCAGAACACTGAAGCTTTCTTT; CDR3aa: CASPGRQNTEAFF
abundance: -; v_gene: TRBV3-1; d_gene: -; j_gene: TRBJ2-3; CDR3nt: TGTGCCAGCAGCTCCCCCACATCCTCCCGGGATACGCAGTATTTT; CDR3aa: CASSSPTSSRDTQYF
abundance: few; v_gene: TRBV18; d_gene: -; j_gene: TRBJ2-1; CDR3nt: TGTGCCAGCTCACCCCGGCGGGGAGGCGACTACAATGAGCAGTTCTTC; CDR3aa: CASSPRRGGDYNEQFF
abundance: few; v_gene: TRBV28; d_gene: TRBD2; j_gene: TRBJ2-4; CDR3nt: TGTGCCAATGGGACTAGCGGGAAACGGGCCAAAAACATTCAGTACTTC; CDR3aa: CANGTSGKRAKNIQYF
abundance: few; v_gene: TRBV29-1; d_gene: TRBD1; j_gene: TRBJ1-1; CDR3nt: TGCAGCGCGCGGGACAGCACTATGAACACTGAAGCTTTCTTT; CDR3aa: CSARDSTMNTEAFF
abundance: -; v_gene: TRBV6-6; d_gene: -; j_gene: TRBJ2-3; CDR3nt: TGTGCCAGCAGTTTTTACCCTACCACAGATACGCAGTATTTT; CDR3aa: CASSFYPTTDTQYF
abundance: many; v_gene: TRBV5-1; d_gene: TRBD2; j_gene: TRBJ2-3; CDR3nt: TGCGCCAGCAGGTGGAGCGGGGCAGCGGTCGTGGATACGCAGTATTTT; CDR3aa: CASRWSGAAVVDTQYF
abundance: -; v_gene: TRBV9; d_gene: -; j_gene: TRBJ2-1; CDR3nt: TGTGCCAGCAGCGATTTAGCGGTTACCTACAATGAGCAGTTCTTC; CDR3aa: CASSDLAVTYNEQFF
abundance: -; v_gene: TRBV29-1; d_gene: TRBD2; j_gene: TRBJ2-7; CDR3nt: TGCAGCGTCTCGCGGGGGACCTACGAGCAGTACTTC; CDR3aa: CSVSRGTYEQYF
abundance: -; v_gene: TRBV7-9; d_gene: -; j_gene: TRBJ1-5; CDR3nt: TGTGCCAGCAGCTCCACGCAGCGGGGCAATCAGCCCCAGCATTTT; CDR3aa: CASSSTQRGNQPQHF
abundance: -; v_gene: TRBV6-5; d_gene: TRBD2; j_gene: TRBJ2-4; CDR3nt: TGTGCCAGCAGTTACCGCCAGGCGGGGGACATTCAGTACTTC; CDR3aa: CASSYRQAGDIQYF
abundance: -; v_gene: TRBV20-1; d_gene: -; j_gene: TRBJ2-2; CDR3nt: TGCAGTGCTAGAAAGGCCGGACTGAACACCGGGGAGCTGTTTTTT; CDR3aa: CSARKAGLNTGELFF
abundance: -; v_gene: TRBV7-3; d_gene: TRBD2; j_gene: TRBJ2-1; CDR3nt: TGTGCCAGCGGCAATCCCGGGAGGGGCAATAAGCAGTTCTTC; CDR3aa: CASGNPGRGNKQFF
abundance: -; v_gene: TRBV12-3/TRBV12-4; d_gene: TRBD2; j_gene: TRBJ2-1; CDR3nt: TGTGCCAGCAGTTTGGGGAGGGGAAGTTTTTCCTACAATGAGCAGTTCTTC; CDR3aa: CASSLGRGSFSYNEQFF
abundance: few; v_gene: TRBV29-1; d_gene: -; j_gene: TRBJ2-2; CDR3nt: TGCAGCGTTGACCGATCAGGAGCGAACACCGGGGAGCTGTTTTTT; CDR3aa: CSVDRSGANTGELFF
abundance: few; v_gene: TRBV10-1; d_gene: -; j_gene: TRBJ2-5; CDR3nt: TGCGCCAGCAGTGAGTTTCCCCGACTAGAGGAGACCCAGTACTTC; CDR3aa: CASSEFPRLEETQYF
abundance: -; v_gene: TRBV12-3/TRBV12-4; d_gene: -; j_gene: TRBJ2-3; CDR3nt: TGTGCCAGCAGTTCCCACAGTCCTAGCACAGATACGCAGTATTTT; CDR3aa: CASSSHSPSTDTQYF
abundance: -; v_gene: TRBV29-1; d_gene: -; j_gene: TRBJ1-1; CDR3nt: TGCAGCGTTGGTGCCCTCAGGGGCACTGAAGCTTTCTTT; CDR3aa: CSVGALRGTEAFF
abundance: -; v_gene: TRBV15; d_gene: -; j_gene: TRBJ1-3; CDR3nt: TGTGCCACCAGCAGAGAGATTTTGGGGTCCCCTGGAAACACCATATATTTT; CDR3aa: CATSREILGSPGNTIYF
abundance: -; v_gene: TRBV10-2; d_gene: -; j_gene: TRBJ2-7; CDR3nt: TGCGCCAGCAGTGAAATGACCTACGAGCAGTACTTC; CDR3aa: CASSEMTYEQYF
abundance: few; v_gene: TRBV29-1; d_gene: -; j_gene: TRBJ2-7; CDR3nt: TGCAGCGTCGGGGATTTCGGCGAGCAGTACTTC; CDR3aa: CSVGDFGEQYF
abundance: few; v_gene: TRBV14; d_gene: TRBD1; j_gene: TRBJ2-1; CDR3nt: TGTGCCAGCAGCCAAACCAGGGGGAAGCAGTTCTTC; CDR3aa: CASSQTRGKQFF
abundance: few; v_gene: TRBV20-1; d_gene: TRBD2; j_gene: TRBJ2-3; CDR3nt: TGCAGTGCTGGACTAGCGGGGGCCACAGATACGCAGTATTTT; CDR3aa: CSAGLAGATDTQYF
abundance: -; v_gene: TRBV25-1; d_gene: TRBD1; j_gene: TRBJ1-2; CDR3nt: TGTGCCAGCAGTGACCCCGACAGGGGCGGCTACACCTTC; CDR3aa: CASSDPDRGGYTF
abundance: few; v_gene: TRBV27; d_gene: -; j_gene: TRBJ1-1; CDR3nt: TGTGCCAGCAGCGAAAAAAGGGGGTGGGGGAACACTGAAGCTTTCTTT; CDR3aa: CASSEKRGWGNTEAFF
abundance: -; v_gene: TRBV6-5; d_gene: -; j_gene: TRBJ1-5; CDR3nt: TGTGCCAGCAGTTCCTTGGGACCGAGCAATCAGCCCCAGCATTTT; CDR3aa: CASSSLGPSNQPQHF
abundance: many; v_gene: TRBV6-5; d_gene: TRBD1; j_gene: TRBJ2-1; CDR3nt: TGTGCCAGCAGTTACTCCCGCGACAGGGATGAGCAGTTCTTC; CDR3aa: CASSYSRDRDEQFF